The text below deals with one T cell receptor beta chain. Profiling relied on immunoSEQ multiplex PCR, and the TCRdb table lists in-frame clones only, not all of them. This table has 200,000 to 250,000 clones, roughly 94% appearing once. The data originate from a study of T cell responses to AZD1222 COVID-19 vaccine. The sequencing here drew on peripheral blood, taken 28 days after the second dose of the MenACWY control vaccine. The clonotype comes from an adult who received the MenACWY meningococcal vaccine as a control.

Written as DNA, the CDR3 is TGTGCCAGCACCCCCGACAGCAACTATGGCTACACCTTC. It translates to CASTPDSNYGYTF. This rearrangement joins TRBV12-3 or TRBV12-4 to TRBJ1-2, with D perhaps matching TRBD1 (5 bases). There are 13 residues in the CDR3. The V and J ends lost 7 bases and 2 bases respectively, with 11 bases between them.